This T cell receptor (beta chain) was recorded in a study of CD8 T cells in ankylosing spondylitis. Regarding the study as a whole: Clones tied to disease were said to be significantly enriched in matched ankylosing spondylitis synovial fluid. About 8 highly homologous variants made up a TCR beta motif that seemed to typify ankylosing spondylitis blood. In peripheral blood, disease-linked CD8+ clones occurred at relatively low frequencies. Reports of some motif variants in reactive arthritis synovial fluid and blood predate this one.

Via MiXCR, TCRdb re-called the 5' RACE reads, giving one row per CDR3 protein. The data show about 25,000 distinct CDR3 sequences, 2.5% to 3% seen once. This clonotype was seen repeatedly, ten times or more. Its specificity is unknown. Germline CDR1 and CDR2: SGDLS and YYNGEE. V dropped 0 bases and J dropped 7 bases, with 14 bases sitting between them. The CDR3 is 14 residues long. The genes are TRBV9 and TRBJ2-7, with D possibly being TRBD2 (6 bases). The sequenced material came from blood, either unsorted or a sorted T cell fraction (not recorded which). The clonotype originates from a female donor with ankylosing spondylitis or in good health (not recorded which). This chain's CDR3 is CASSVDSGLSEQYF. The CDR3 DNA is TGTGCCAGCAGCGTAGACAGCGGACTAAGTGAGCAGTACTTC.